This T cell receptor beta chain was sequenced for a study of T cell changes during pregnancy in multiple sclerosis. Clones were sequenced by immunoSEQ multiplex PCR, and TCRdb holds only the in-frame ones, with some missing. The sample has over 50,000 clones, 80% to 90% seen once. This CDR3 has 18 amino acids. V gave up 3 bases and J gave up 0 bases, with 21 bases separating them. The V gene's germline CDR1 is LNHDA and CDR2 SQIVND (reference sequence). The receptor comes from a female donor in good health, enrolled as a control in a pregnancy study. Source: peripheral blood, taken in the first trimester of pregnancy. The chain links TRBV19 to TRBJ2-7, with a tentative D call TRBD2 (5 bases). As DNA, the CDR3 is TGTGCCAGTAGTATGGGTTTAGGTGGACTTGACTTCTCCTACGAGCAGTACTTC. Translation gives CASSMGLGGLDFSYEQYF.